This T cell receptor beta chain was sequenced for a study of blood T cell repertoires in COVID-19. The CDR3 spans 13 residues. The V gene lost 0 bases and the J gene lost 4 bases, with 3 bases spanning the gap. Germline CDR1 LNHNV, CDR2 YYDKDF (reference sequence). Libraries were prepared by immunoSEQ multiplex PCR; TCRdb keeps only in-frame clonotypes and omits some of them. The sample consists of about 300,000 clones, 85% of them appearing once. The V call is TRBV15, the J call TRBJ2-2; unclear D gene. The sequenced material came from PBMCs or T cells enriched from blood (not recorded which). The source of this sequence is a woman aged 25 to 45 who had been exposed to COVID-19. The CDR3 loop reads CATSRDRTGELFF. In DNA, the CDR3 is TGTGCCACCAGCAGAGATCGCACCGGGGAGCTGTTTTTT.